This T cell receptor beta chain was profiled in a study of regulatory T cells in long-lasting Graves disease. The V gene's germline CDR1 is SQVTM and CDR2 ANQGSEA. This CDR3 has 13 amino acids. Trimming took 4 bases from V and 5 from J, leaving 11 bases between them. Arm-PCR of CDR3 regions with iRepertoire HTBI primers generated TCR beta libraries. TCRdb re-called the multiplex PCR reads with MiXCR, one entry per CDR3 protein. The sample shows about 530,000 distinct CDR3 sequences, about 16% of them seen only once. Time point indicated: newly diagnosed GD, antithyroid drugs for less than 3 months. Following extraction of RNA from PBMCs, that RNA was used to make the TCR library. By American Thyroid Association guidelines, Graves' disease was diagnosed in the cohort. EDTA tubes were used for drawing roughly 9 milliliters of peripheral blood. This same sample was also part of a study on T cells in Graves' hyperthyroidism and ophthalmopathy. That report notes: Clinical symptoms, serum thyroxine, TRAb, thyroid ultrasound and orbital computed tomography informed diagnoses.

The chain uses TRBV29-1 and TRBJ1-4; the D is unclear. The TCR was taken from a woman aged 35 to 59 with Graves disease. The source material was peripheral blood mononuclear cells (PBMCs), sampled at new diagnosis, from a patient treated with antithyroid drugs. The CDR3 reads CSVGRDPNEKLFF. CDR3 in DNA: TGCAGCGTTGGCCGAGACCCGAATGAAAAACTGTTTTTT.